This T cell receptor beta chain was sequenced for a study of T-cell memory formation after mild COVID-19 (dated by TCRdb to about 2021). About the investigation overall: TCR sequence clusters from the two donors were found to be largely donor specific. Longitudinal TCRalpha and TCRbeta repertoire sequencing tracked T-cell clones expanding and contracting after mild COVID-19 in two donors. The cohort comprised two young, previously healthy adult volunteers, one female and one male. Paper-wide results and their limitations: Clones contracting from day 15 to 85 had balanced CD4/CD8 phenotypes, while a second wave expanding from day 15 to 37 was biased towards CD4+. Some responding clones were detected in pre-infection memory, suggesting pre-existing cross-reactive memory T cells joined the SARS-CoV-2 response. SARS-CoV-2 specificity of the second-wave clones peaking on day 37 was not confirmed. Only a couple of mild cases were covered by the study, and larger cohorts that include severe cases with pre-infection samples were considered necessary. Contracting CD4+ clones were found mainly in CM and EM memory subsets, while CD8+ clones were enriched in EMRA.

The sequencer was an Illumina NovaSeq 6000. TCRalpha and TCRbeta cDNA libraries were constructed by 5'RACE with constant-segment primers, with sample barcodes and unique molecular identifiers being introduced. RNA was extracted from every sample with Trizol reagent. Library amplification was performed in two PCR steps, and a second sample barcode and Illumina TruSeq adapters were introduced in the second step. The libraries were sequenced on an Illumina NovaSeq using 2 x 150 bp paired-end reads. As for how the authors treated the data: With migec v1.2.7, reads were demultiplexed and then collapsed into UMI-guided consensus sequences. With mixcr v2.1.11, UMI consensuses were aligned to TRA and TRB V and J templates and assembled into clonotypes. A clonotype was counted as expanded or contracted only if both edgeR and NoisET called the change significant, with noise models trained on biological replicates. For edgeR calls, the thresholds were a false discovery rate-adjusted p below 0.01 and a log2 fold-change of 1. PCA with hierarchical clustering of max-normalized trajectories of the 1000 most abundant clonotypes was used as exploratory dynamics analysis. Separately sequenced CD4+ and CD8+ repertoires were used to assign the CD4 or CD8 phenotype of responding clones. TCRdb reanalyzed the raw reads on its own, using fastp at Q25 for trimming and MiXCR for clone calling, and kept in-frame beta chains. Rows merge per CDR3 protein into single entries with the most common DNA and genes. These V and J calls rely on TCRdb rather than the paper's analysis. The sample yields roughly 150,000 distinct CDR3 sequences; approximately 14% were counted once. 14% of the sample is in the top ten clones.

CDR1 and CDR2 (MNHEY, SMNVEV) derive from the germline V gene (reference sequence). At the junction V is shortened by 6 bases and J by 6 bases; bases outside the gene matches: 8. The CDR3 holds 13 amino acids from the cysteine to the phenylalanine. The sequence is cut down to CDR3 DNA, 39 bases in frame from base 1. PBMCs were isolated by Ficoll-Paque density gradient centrifugation. Turning to this clonotype: Its antigen remains undetermined. No much larger clonotype is one base removed from it; base qualities were not supplied.

Recombination joined TRBV27 with TRBJ2-7, with TRBD1 identical over 7 junction bases. The sample comprised PBMCs or a T cell subset sorted from them (not recorded which). The origin of this receptor is an adult woman who had mild COVID-19 (a few samples of this study predate the infection). The sample titles of this study are shuffled in the database, so cell type and time point are left out; the donor was told from shared clones. The bases read TGTGCCAGCAGCCGGGACAGTTCTTTCGAGCAGTACTTC. Protein translation: CASSRDSSFEQYF.